Presented here are 27 T cell receptor beta chains from one specimen sequenced in a study of molecular identifiers for immune sequencing clone quantification. TCRdb reprocessed the PCR reads via MiXCR and lists one record per CDR3 protein. The profile shows some 590,000 distinct CDR3 sequences, about 25% of them singletons. Sequencing input: naive CD8+ T cells from blood, with Jurkat cell RNA spiked in. The subset here: FACS-sorted CD8+CD4-CCR7+CD45RA+ naive T cells. These receptors came from a human donor in good health. Some libraries in this study had Jurkat cell RNA spiked in.

For this clonotype: Just one base apart from a much larger clone, this may be a read error. The gene calls are TRBV7-9 and TRBJ1-3, with D hard to call. Germline assignment: CDR1 SEHNR and CDR2 FQNEAQ (reference sequence). The V and J ends lost 0 bases and 2 bases respectively, with 8 bases between them. The CDR3 spans 15 residues. The DNA for the CDR3 is TGTGCCAGCAGCTTAGCAGGAGGAGCTGGAAACACCATATATTTT. Its translation is CASSLAGGAGNTIYF.

In regard to this clonotype: One junction end disagrees with the germline gene, perhaps due to a read error. The chain links TRBV7-2 to TRBJ2-3; 13 positions agree with TRBD2. CDR1 is SGHTA and CDR2 is FQGNSA in the germline V gene. This CDR3 has 16 amino acids. In DNA form, the CDR3 reads TGTGCCAGCAGCTCTACTAGCGGGGGGGGCACAGCTACGCAGTATTTT. It encodes CASSSTSGGGTATQYF.

On this clonotype itself: A read error may explain this, as a much larger clone is one base away. The CDR3 sequence: CVSSLFISNQPQHF. The CDR3 DNA reads TGTGTCAGCAGCTTGTTCATTAGCAATCAGCCCCAGCATTTT. The rearrangement links TRBV5-6 to TRBJ1-5; the D is unclear. Germline V CDR1 and CDR2: SGHDT, YYEEEE. The CDR3 contains 14 residues.

This clonotype came up a few times. This rearrangement joins TRBV4-3 to TRBJ1-2; no clear D gene. Germline CDR1 LGHNA, CDR2 YSLEER. CDR3 length equals 15 residues. V lost 3 bases to trimming and J lost 2 bases, with 13 bases between them. The CDR3 loop reads CASSHEPEPNYGYTF. The CDR3 coding sequence is TGCGCCAGCAGCCACGAACCTGAGCCCAACTATGGCTACACCTTC.

Concerning this clonotype itself: A clone one base away is much larger, so this may be a read error. The V and J genes are TRBV25-1 and TRBJ2-7; no clear D. CDR3 length: 14 residues. CDR1 MGHDK and CDR2 SYGVNS come from the germline V gene. CDR3 residues: CASSDYRSSYEQCF. CDR3 nucleotide sequence: TGTGCCAGCAGTGACTATAGGAGCTCCTACGAGCAGTGCTTC.

This clonotype was recorded many times. The V call is TRBV6-5, the J call TRBJ2-7; D perhaps matches TRBD1 (6 bases). V lost 2 bases to trimming and J lost 3 bases, with 11 bases between them. CDR3 length: 14 residues. Per the germline V gene, CDR1 is MNHEY and CDR2 is SVGAGI. For the CDR3, the DNA is TGTGCCAGCAGTTACCGGGACACCTACTACGAGCAGTACTTC. Amino acids: CASSYRDTYYEQYF.

This clonotype appeared many times. The chain is built from TRBV7-9 and TRBJ2-1; D call uncertain. Trimming pared 1 base from V and 0 bases from J, leaving 7 bases between. The germline V gene has CDR1 SEHNR and CDR2 FQNEAQ (reference sequence). This CDR3 is 15 amino acids long. This chain's CDR3 is CASSLESSSYNEQFF. The CDR3 DNA follows: TGTGCCAGCAGCTTAGAGTCCAGCTCCTACAATGAGCAGTTCTTC.

This clonotype occurred many times. The CDR3 region is CATSQNTGELFF. In DNA form, the CDR3 reads TGTGCCACCAGCCAAAACACCGGGGAGCTGTTTTTT. The V and J genes are TRBV24-1 and TRBJ2-2, with D unresolved. V lost 7 bases and J 2 bases, leaving 4 bases between the germline ends. The CDR3 is 12 residues long. Germline-derived CDR1 and CDR2 are KGHDR and SFDVKD.

This clonotype was picked up a small number of times. The chain joins TRBV19 to TRBJ2-7; 7 bases match TRBD2. The CDR3 covers 15 residues. Trimming cost V 4 bases and J 5 bases; bases outside gene matches: 11. The V gene's germline CDR1 is LNHDA and CDR2 SQIVND (reference sequence). The CDR3 loop is CASSRKSGIGHEQYF. CDR3 sequence (DNA): TGTGCCAGTAGTAGAAAAAGCGGGATCGGCCACGAGCAGTACTTC.

The chain has TRBV6-5 and TRBJ2-5; TRBD1 matches 9 bases. V shed 4 bases, J shed 1 base, and the junction held 4 bases outside the gene matches. Germline V gene lookup returns CDR1 MNHEY and CDR2 SVGAGI. The CDR3 contains 15 residues. The CDR3 here is CASSSRDRAQETQYF. The CDR3, as DNA: TGTGCCAGCAGTTCCCGGGACAGGGCCCAAGAGACCCAGTACTTC.

This clonotype was seen ten or more times. The chain links TRBV30 to TRBJ2-3; maybe TRBD1 (5 bases). CDR3 length: 13 residues. V was pared by 2 bases and J by 1 base, with 7 bases between. The germline CDR1 and CDR2 sequences are GTSNPN and SVGIG (reference sequence). The CDR3 region has the DNA TGTGCCTGGAGTTCGACAGGCACAGATACGCAGTATTTT. It is translated as CAWSSTGTDTQYF. The full variable domain, its missing parts supplied by reference TRBV30 and TRBJ2-3, is SQTIHQWPATLVQPVGSPLSLECTVEGTSNPNLYWYRQAAGRGLQLLFYSVGIGQISSEVPQNLSASRPQDRQFILSSKKLLLSDSGFYLCAWSSTGTDTQYFGPGTRLTVL.

This clonotype has a single count. This sequence joins TRBV20-1 and TRBJ2-7; tentative D call: TRBD1 (6 bases). This CDR3 is 15 amino acids long. V lost 4 bases to trimming and J lost 5 bases, with 21 bases between them. The V gene's germline CDR1 is DFQATT and CDR2 SNEGSKA (reference sequence). CDR3 sequence (DNA): TGCAGTGCTACCTTCCCGGGACAAGTCAGCCACGAGCAGTACTTC. It yields the protein CSATFPGQVSHEQYF.

The chain combines TRBV27 with TRBJ2-3; the D call may be TRBD1 or TRBD2 (5 bases each). Trimming stripped 4 bases from V and 4 bases from J, with 21 bases between. Germline V CDR1 and CDR2: MNHEY, SMNVEV (reference sequence). This CDR3 is 17 amino acids long. As DNA, the CDR3 is TGTGCCAGCAGTTCCGAAAAGGGGAGTATGCCCGCAGATACGCAGTATTTT. Its translation is CASSSEKGSMPADTQYF.

The chain uses TRBV7-9 and TRBJ2-7; TRBD1 aligns across 10 bases. The germline gives CDR1 SEHNR, CDR2 FQNEAQ (reference sequence). This CDR3 is 15 amino acids long. After removal of 5 bases from V and 4 bases from J, the junction contained 8 bases not matched to a gene. The CDR3 sequence is CASSPGQGDLYEQYF. The CDR3 DNA is TGTGCCAGCAGCCCCGGACAGGGGGATCTATACGAGCAGTACTTC.

Of note for this clonotype: The junction departs from germline at one end; a sequencing error may be responsible. The chain is built from TRBV27 and TRBJ1-4; TRBD1 might be the D (5 bases). Looked up from germline, CDR1 is MNHEY and CDR2 is SMNVEV (reference sequence). The CDR3 is 16 residues long. This CDR3 is CVSSFFGPRAGEKLFF. The CDR3 region has the DNA TGTGTCAGCAGTTTCTTCGGCCCGAGGGCAGGGGAAAAACTGTTTTTT.

This clonotype was counted between two and nine times. The rearrangement joins TRBV6-2 or TRBV6-3 to TRBJ2-7; TRBD1 might be the D (6 bases). V was clipped by 6 bases and J by 3 bases, with 18 bases between them. Looked up from germline, CDR1 is MNHEY and CDR2 is SVGEGT. The CDR3 contains 15 residues. The CDR3 protein is CASRTLSQGVYEQYF. As DNA, the CDR3 is TGTGCCAGCAGAACCCTTTCACAGGGAGTCTACGAGCAGTACTTC.

This clonotype has at least ten counts. The chain carries TRBV27 and TRBJ1-5, with D perhaps TRBD1 (5 bases). The germline V gene has CDR1 MNHEY and CDR2 SMNVEV (reference sequence). Trimming took 1 base from V and 1 from J, leaving 11 bases between them. The CDR3 length is 16 residues. The CDR3 DNA follows: TGTGCCAGCAGTTTATATGGGGGGATGAGCAATCAGCCCCAGCATTTT. Translated, it gives CASSLYGGMSNQPQHF.

V gene TRBV6-5 combines with J gene TRBJ1-1; D is possibly TRBD1 (5 bases). Germline V gives CDR1 MNHEY, CDR2 SVGAGI. CDR3 length: 15 residues. V was pared by 3 bases and J by 4 bases, with 15 bases between. The CDR3 reads CASSYGGTWFTEAFF. CDR3 in DNA: TGTGCCAGCAGTTATGGGGGGACCTGGTTCACTGAAGCTTTCTTT.

Many counts were recorded for this clonotype. This chain uses TRBV19 with TRBJ2-7; no firm D call. Looked up from germline, CDR1 is LNHDA and CDR2 is SQIVND (reference sequence). V lost 4 bases to trimming and J lost 5 bases, with 12 bases between them. The CDR3 is 13 amino acids. CDR3 coding DNA: TGTGCCAGTAGTAGTCGGGTTTGGAACGAGCAGTACTTC. It codes for CASSSRVWNEQYF.

This clonotype was seen ten or more times. The chain links TRBV7-9 to TRBJ2-7, with D unresolved. This CDR3 spans 13 amino acids. The germline V and J ends were trimmed by 5 bases and 2 bases, with 10 bases remaining between them. CDR1 is SEHNR, CDR2 FQNEAQ, per germline (reference sequence). The CDR3 loop reads CASSPPAAYEQYF. The CDR3 DNA reads as TGTGCCAGCAGCCCGCCAGCCGCCTACGAGCAGTACTTC.

In its sample, this clonotype was seen many times. The rearrangement joins TRBV7-9 to TRBJ2-7, with 11 bases aligning to TRBD2. Germline V CDR1 and CDR2: SEHNR, FQNEAQ (reference sequence). The J segment lost 3 bases and the V segment lost 8 bases, leaving 6 bases of the junction unmatched. The CDR3 is made up of 14 amino acids. CDR3 in amino acids: CASLGTSGDYEQYF. The CDR3 nucleotides read TGTGCCAGCCTCGGGACTAGCGGAGACTACGAGCAGTACTTC.

This clonotype was recorded at least ten times. This CDR3 is CSVVTGSGEKLFF. The CDR3 DNA sequence: TGCAGCGTCGTTACAGGGAGCGGTGAAAAACTGTTTTTT. The chain uses TRBV29-1 and TRBJ1-4, with D possibly being TRBD1 (6 bases). This CDR3 region has 13 residues. Germline V CDR1 and CDR2: SQVTM, ANQGSEA. The V end lost 6 bases, the J end lost 7 bases, and 15 bases lay between the germline ends.

V and J are TRBV12-3 or TRBV12-4 and TRBJ2-5, with D unclear. CDR3 length: 13 amino acids. V lost 3 bases and J lost 5, with 10 bases in between. The DNA for the CDR3 is TGTGCCAGCAGTTTTATTGGGGTTGAGACCCAGTACTTC. Protein sequence: CASSFIGVETQYF.

CDR3 in DNA: TGTGCCAGCAGCTCCCGCTTGGGGACATACTCCTACGAGCAGTACTTC. Its translation is CASSSRLGTYSYEQYF. The chain has TRBV27 and TRBJ2-7; TRBD1 might be the D (6 bases). The germline V and J ends were trimmed by 6 bases and 0 bases, with 18 bases remaining between them. Per the germline V gene, CDR1 is MNHEY and CDR2 is SMNVEV (reference sequence). The CDR3 length is 16 residues.

This chain connects TRBV28 to TRBJ2-7; 8 bases match TRBD1. After removal of 2 bases from V and 1 base from J, the junction contained 4 bases not matched to a gene. This CDR3 region has 15 residues. Germline CDR1 MDHEN, CDR2 SYDVKM. The CDR3 region has the DNA TGTGCCAGCAGTTTAGACAGGGGTGCTTCCTACGAGCAGTACTTC. As protein: CASSLDRGASYEQYF.

This clonotype has ten or more counts. V is TRBV7-9 and J is TRBJ2-1; tentative D call: TRBD2 (6 bases). CDR3 length: 12 amino acids. Trimming left V 7 bases short and J 6 bases short, with 10 bases between. Germline CDR1 SEHNR, CDR2 FQNEAQ (reference sequence). CDR3 in DNA: TGTGCCAGCATAGGGGACTCCAATGAGCAGTTCTTC. Protein sequence: CASIGDSNEQFF.

This clonotype has just a few counts. The chain recombines TRBV4-2 with TRBJ2-3, with 9 bases lining up with TRBD2. Germline assignment: CDR1 LGHNA and CDR2 YNFKEQ. The CDR3 runs to 16 residues. V shed 5 bases and J 4 bases; nucleotides not matched to a gene: 10. CDR3 in amino acids: CASSGNLAGSADTQYF. Written as DNA, the CDR3 is TGTGCCAGCAGCGGGAACCTAGCGGGAAGCGCAGATACGCAGTATTTT.